Presented here are 9 T cell receptor beta chains from one specimen sequenced in a study of T cell changes during pregnancy in multiple sclerosis. Repertoires were generated with immunoSEQ multiplex PCR, while TCRdb's copy carries only in-frame clones and drops some. The profile covers approximately 100,000 clones, with more than 90% appearing a single time and over 3% taken by the ten largest. Sample: peripheral blood, taken in the second trimester of pregnancy. The receptor set was obtained from a female donor with multiple sclerosis, enrolled in a pregnancy study.

The chain uses TRBV2 and TRBJ1-1; 10 positions agree with TRBD1. With V trimmed by 9 bases and J by 11 bases, 6 bases remained unmatched. This CDR3 comprises 11 residues. Germline CDR1 and CDR2: SNHLY and FYNNEI. CDR3: CARGQGQNAFF. The CDR3, as DNA: TGTGCCAGGGGACAGGGGCAAAATGCTTTCTTT.

The chain links TRBV9 to TRBJ2-3; 10 positions match TRBD1. V lost 4 bases, J lost 4 bases, and 9 bases stayed unmatched. Germline V lookup: CDR1 SGDLS, CDR2 YYNGEE. This CDR3 region has 16 residues. CDR3 protein: CASSFTTGTGADTQYF. CDR3 sequence (DNA): TGTGCCAGCAGCTTCACAACCGGGACAGGGGCAGATACGCAGTATTTT.

V gene TRBV30 combines with J gene TRBJ1-4, with D possibly matching TRBD1 (5 bases). This CDR3 region has 13 residues. V gave up 2 bases and J gave up 4 bases, with 8 bases separating them. CDR1 GTSNPN and CDR2 SVGIG come from the germline V gene (reference sequence). CDR3 protein: CAWSYGGNEKLFF. CDR3 DNA sequence: TGTGCCTGGAGTTACGGGGGTAATGAAAAACTGTTTTTT.

There are a few counts of this clone. The chain couples TRBV4-1 to TRBJ1-1; TRBD1 matches 8 bases. The V gene end was trimmed by 1 base and the J gene end by 2 bases; junction bases not matched to a gene: 3. Per the germline V gene, CDR1 is MGHRA and CDR2 is YSYEKL. This CDR3 spans 15 amino acids. CDR3 nucleotide sequence: TGCGCCAGCAGCCAAGGGGACAGGCGCAACACTGAAGCTTTCTTT. Its protein is CASSQGDRRNTEAFF.

CDR3 loop: CASSPLPAGVREQYF. DNA for the CDR3: TGTGCCAGCTCACCACTTCCAGCGGGAGTTCGGGAGCAGTACTTC. The V call is TRBV18, the J call TRBJ2-7; 8 nucleotides match TRBD2. The CDR3 extends over 15 amino acids. J gave up 7 bases and V 1 base, and 9 bases lay outside the gene matches. Per germline, CDR1 KGHSH and CDR2 LQKENI.

The chain recombines TRBV7-3 with TRBJ2-3; a weak D match, TRBD2 (6 bases). V lost 1 base, J lost 5 bases, and 19 bases lay in between. Germline V gene data show CDR1 as SGHTA and CDR2 as FQGTGA. This CDR3 is 17 amino acids long. This CDR3 is CASSLRFWGRWGDTQYF. The CDR3 DNA reads TGTGCCAGCAGCTTAAGATTTTGGGGGAGGTGGGGAGATACGCAGTATTTT.

The rearrangement joins TRBV5-1 to TRBJ2-1; 7 bases align to TRBD2. V was pared by 8 bases and J by 3 bases, with 8 bases of the junction left unmatched. Germline V gives CDR1 SGHRS, CDR2 YFSETQ. This CDR3 contains 14 residues. The CDR3 DNA follows: TGCGCCAGTTCCCCGGCTAGCGGCTACAATGAGCAGTTCTTC. Its translation is CASSPASGYNEQFF.

This clone was recorded once. The rearrangement joins TRBV10-3 to TRBJ1-3; 9 bases fit TRBD1. V was pared by 9 bases and J by 7 bases, with 7 bases of the junction left unmatched. This CDR3 is 13 amino acids long. Germline-derived CDR1 and CDR2 are ENHRY and SYGVKD. CDR3 amino acids: CAMRTGERNTIYF. The CDR3, as DNA: TGTGCCATGAGGACAGGGGAGCGTAACACCATATATTTT.

This clone was observed a single time. This rearrangement joins TRBV11-2 to TRBJ2-1; 9 bases agree with TRBD2. V gave up 5 bases and J gave up 7 bases; unmatched junction bases: 6. CDR3 size: 14 residues. In germline, CDR1 is SGHAT, CDR2 FQNNGV. DNA of the CDR3: TGTGCCAGCAGCCCAAGCGGGAGGAGAAATGAGCAGTTCTTC. Its protein product is CASSPSGRRNEQFF.